This TCR beta chain came from a study of Tregs in tolerant kidney transplant recipients. Mixed chimerism was transient after nonmyeloablative marrow transplants from related graft donors. Regarding the study as a whole: Changing PCR primers prevented nucleotide comparison between some patients' samples.

This clone showed up just once. Its matching antigen is unknown. The data were produced by immunoSEQ multiplex PCR, yet TCRdb's version contains in-frame clones alone and is incomplete. The table records about 100,000 clones, 93% of them present only once. Trimming took 5 bases from V and 0 from J; bases not matched to a gene: 8. The germline V gene has CDR1 SGHDT and CDR2 YYEEEE. The length of the CDR3 is 17 residues. The sequenced sample was CD4+ T cells from blood (PBMCs), obtained 12 months after the transplant. The sequence was obtained from a human patient who received a combined kidney and bone marrow transplant. A subset of T cells may come from the graft donor. The genes are TRBV5-6 and TRBJ2-6; TRBD2 matches 7 bases. CDR3: CASSPFGGNSGANVLTF. In DNA form, the CDR3 reads TGTGCCAGCAGTCCTTTCGGGGGGAACTCTGGGGCCAACGTCCTGACTTTC. The variable domain in full, completed from reference TRBV5-6 and TRBJ2-6, reads DAGVTQSPTHLIKTRGQQVTLRCSPKSGHDTVSWYQQALGQGPQFIFQYYEEEERQRGNFPDRFSGHQFPNYSSELNVNALLLGDSALYLCASSPFGGNSGANVLTFGAGSRLTVL.